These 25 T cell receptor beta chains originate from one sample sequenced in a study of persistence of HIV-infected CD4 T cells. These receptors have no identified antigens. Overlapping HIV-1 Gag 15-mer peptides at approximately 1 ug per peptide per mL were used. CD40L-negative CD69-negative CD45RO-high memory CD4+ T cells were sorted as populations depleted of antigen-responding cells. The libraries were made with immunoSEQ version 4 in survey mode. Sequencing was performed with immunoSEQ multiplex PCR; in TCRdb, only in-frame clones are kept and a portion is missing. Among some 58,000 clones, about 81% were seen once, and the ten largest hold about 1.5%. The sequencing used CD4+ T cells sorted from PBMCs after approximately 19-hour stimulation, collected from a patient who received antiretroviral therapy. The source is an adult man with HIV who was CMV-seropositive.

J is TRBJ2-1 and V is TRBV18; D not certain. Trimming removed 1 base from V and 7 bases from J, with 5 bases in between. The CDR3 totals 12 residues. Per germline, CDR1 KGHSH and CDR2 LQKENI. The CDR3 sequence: CASSPRRNEQFF. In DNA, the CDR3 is TGTGCCAGCTCACCACGAAGGAATGAGCAGTTCTTC. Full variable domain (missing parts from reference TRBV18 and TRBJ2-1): NAGVMQNPRHLVRRRGQEARLRCSPMKGHSHVYWYRQLPEEGLKFMVYLQKENIIDESGMPKERFSAEFPKEGPSILRIQQVVRGDSAAYFCASSPRRNEQFFGPGTRLTVL.

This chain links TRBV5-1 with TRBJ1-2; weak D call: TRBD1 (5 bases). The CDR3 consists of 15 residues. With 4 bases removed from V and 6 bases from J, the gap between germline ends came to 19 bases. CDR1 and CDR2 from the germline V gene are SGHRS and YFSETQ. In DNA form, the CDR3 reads TGCGCCAGCAGCCCGGGGCCAGCCGGGAGTGATGGCTACACCTTC. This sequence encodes CASSPGPAGSDGYTF.

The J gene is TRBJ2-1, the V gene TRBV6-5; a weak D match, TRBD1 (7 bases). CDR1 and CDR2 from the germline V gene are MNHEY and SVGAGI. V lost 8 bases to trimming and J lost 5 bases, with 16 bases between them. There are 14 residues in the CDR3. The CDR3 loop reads CASGTAGQNNEQFF. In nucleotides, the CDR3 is TGTGCCAGCGGGACCGCGGGACAGAACAATGAGCAGTTCTTC.

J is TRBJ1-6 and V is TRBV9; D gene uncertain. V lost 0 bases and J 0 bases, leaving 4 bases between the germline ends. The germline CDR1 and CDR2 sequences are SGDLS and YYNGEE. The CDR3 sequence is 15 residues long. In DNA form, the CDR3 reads TGTGCCAGCAGCGTAGGGAGCTCCTATAATTCACCCCTCCACTTT. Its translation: CASSVGSSYNSPLHF.

CDR3 sequence (DNA): TGCGCCAGCAGCCAAGAAGAAGGGTTAACCTACGAGCAGTACTTC. It yields the protein CASSQEEGLTYEQYF. The chain links TRBV4-1 to TRBJ2-7; D call uncertain. CDR1 is MGHRA and CDR2 is YSYEKL in the germline V gene. Trimming cost V 0 bases and J 2 bases, with 11 bases left between them. This CDR3 region has 15 residues.

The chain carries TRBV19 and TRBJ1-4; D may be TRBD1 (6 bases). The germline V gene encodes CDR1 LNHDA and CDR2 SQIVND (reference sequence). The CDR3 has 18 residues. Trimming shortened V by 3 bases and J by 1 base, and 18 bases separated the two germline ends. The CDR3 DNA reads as TGTGCCAGTAGTATTACGACAGGAGTGTGGAAAACTAATGAAAAACTGTTTTTT. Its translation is CASSITTGVWKTNEKLFF.

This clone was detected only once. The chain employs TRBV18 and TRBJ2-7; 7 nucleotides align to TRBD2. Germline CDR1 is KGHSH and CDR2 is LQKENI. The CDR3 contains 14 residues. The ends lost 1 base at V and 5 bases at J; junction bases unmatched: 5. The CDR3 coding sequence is TGTGCCAGCTCACCACGGGCCGCGGGGGACGAGCAGTACTTC. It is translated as CASSPRAAGDEQYF.

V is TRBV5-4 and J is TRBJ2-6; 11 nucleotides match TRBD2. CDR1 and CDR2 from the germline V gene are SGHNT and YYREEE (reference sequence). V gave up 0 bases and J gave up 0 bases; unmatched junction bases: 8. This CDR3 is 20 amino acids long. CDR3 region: CASSLVRLAGLISGANVLTF. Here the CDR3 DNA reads TGTGCCAGCAGCTTGGTTAGACTAGCGGGACTTATCTCTGGGGCCAACGTCCTGACTTTC.

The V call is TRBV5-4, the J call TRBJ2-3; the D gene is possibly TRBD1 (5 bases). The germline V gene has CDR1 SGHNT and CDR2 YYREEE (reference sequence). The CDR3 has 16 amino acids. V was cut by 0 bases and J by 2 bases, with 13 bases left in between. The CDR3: CASSLGGRSSTDTQYF. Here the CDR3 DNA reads TGTGCCAGCAGCTTGGGGGGCCGAAGTTCCACAGATACGCAGTATTTT.

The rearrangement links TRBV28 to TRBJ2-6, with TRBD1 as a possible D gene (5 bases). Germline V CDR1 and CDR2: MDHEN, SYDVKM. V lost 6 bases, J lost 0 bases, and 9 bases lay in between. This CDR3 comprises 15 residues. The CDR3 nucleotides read TGTGCCAGCAGCATCCAGGGCTCTGGGGCCAACGTCCTGACTTTC. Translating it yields CASSIQGSGANVLTF.

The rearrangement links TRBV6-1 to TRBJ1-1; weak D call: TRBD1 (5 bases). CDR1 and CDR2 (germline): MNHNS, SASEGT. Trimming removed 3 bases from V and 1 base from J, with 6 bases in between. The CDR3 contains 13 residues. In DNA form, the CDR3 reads TGTGCCAGCAGTGATAGGGGGAACACTGAAGCTTTCTTT. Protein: CASSDRGNTEAFF.

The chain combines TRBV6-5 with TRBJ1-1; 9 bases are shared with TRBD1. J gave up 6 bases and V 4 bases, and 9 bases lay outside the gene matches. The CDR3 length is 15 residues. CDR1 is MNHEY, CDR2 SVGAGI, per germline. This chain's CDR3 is CASSSGQGRFAEAFF. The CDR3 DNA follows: TGTGCCAGCAGTTCCGGACAGGGGCGTTTCGCTGAAGCTTTCTTT.

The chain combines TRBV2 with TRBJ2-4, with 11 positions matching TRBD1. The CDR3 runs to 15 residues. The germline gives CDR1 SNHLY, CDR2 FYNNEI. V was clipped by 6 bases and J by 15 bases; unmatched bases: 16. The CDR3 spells CASSKQRQDGTGGYF. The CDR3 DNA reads TGTGCCAGCAGCAAACAGAGACAGGATGGGACAGGGGGGTACTTC.

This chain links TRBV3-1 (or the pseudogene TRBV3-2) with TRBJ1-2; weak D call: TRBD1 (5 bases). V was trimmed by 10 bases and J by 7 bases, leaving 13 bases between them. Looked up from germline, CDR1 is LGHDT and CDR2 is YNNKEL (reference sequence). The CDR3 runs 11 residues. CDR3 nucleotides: TGTGCCACCTCAGGGCGAGGTGGCTACACCTTC. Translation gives CATSGRGGYTF.

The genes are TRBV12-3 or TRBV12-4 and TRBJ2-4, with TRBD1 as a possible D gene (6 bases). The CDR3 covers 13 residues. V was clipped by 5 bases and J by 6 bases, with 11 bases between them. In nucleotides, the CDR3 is TGTGCCAGCAGTCCCGACAGGAGAAACATTCAGTACTTC. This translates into CASSPDRRNIQYF.

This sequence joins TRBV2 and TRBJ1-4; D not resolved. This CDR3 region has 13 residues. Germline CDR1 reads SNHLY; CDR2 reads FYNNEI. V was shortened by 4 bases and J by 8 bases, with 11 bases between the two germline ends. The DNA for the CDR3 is TGTGCCAGCAGTGCCTCCCCGAAAGAAAAACTGTTTTTT. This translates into CASSASPKEKLFF.

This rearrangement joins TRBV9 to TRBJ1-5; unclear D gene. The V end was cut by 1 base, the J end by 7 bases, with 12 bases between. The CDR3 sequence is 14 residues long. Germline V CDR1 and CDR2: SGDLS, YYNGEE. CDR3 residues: CASSVLGPAQPQHF. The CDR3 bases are TGTGCCAGCAGCGTATTAGGCCCGGCGCAGCCCCAGCATTTT.

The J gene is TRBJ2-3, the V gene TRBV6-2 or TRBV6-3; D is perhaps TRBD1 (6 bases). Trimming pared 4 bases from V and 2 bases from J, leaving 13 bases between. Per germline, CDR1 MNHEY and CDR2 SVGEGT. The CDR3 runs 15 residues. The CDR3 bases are TGTGCCAGCAGTTTCCAGGGGCTCCTCACAGATACGCAGTATTTT. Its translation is CASSFQGLLTDTQYF.

The CDR3 DNA reads as TGTGCCAGCAGCTCGATAGGACAGGATGATGGCTACACCTTC. It yields the protein CASSSIGQDDGYTF. This chain connects TRBV7-9 to TRBJ1-2, with TRBD1 matching 7 bases. The CDR3 is 14 amino acids. Trimming removed 4 bases from V and 6 bases from J; junction bases left unmatched: 8. The germline CDR1 and CDR2 sequences are SEHNR and FQNEAQ (reference sequence).

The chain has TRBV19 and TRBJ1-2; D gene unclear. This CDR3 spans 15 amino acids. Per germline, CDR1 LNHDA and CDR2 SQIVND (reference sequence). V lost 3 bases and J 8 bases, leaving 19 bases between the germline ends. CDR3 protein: CASSIPSGGIGGYTF. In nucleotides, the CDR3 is TGTGCCAGTAGTATCCCTTCGGGCGGGATAGGAGGCTACACCTTC. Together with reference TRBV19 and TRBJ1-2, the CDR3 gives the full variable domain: DGGITQSPKYLFRKEGQNVTLSCEQNLNHDAMYWYRQDPGQGLRLIYYSQIVNDFQKGDIAEGYSVSREKKESFPLTVTSAQKNPTAFYLCASSIPSGGIGGYTFGSGTRLTVV.

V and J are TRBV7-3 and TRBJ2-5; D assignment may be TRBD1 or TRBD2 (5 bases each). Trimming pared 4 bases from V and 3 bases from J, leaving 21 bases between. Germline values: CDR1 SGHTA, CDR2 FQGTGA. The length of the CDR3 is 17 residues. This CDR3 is CASSSGPTPSTEETQYF. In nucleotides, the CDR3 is TGTGCCAGCAGCTCGGGACCTACTCCTTCTACTGAAGAGACCCAGTACTTC.

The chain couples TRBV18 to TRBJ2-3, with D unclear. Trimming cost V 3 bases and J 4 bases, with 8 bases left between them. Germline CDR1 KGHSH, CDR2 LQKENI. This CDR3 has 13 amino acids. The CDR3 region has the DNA TGTGCCAGCTCACCCCCTGGGGCAGATACGCAGTATTTT. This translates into CASSPPGADTQYF.

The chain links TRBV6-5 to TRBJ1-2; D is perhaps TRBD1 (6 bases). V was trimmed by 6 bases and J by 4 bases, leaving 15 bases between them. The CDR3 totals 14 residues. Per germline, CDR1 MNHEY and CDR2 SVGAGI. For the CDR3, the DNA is TGTGCCAGCAGAAAAGGACAGCTTGTCTATGGCTACACCTTC. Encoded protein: CASRKGQLVYGYTF.

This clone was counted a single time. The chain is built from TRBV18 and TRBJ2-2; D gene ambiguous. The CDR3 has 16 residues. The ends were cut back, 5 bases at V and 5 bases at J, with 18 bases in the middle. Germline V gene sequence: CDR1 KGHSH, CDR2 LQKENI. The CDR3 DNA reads TGTGCCAGCTCAGCCACCCCGGGCCCCGGTACCGGGGAGCTGTTTTTT. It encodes CASSATPGPGTGELFF.

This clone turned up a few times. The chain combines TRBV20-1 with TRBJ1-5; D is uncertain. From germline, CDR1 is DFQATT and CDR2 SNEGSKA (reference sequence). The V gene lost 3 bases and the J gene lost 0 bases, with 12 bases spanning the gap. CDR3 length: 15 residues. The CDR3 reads CSASAQSNSNQPQHF. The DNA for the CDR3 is TGCAGTGCTAGTGCTCAGTCTAATAGCAATCAGCCCCAGCATTTT.